A selection of T cell receptor beta chains follows, all from one sample in a study of T-cell reconstitution after alpha-beta-depleted transplantation in children. Via MiXCR, TCRdb re-called the PCR reads, giving one row per CDR3 protein. In the table there are 450,000 to 600,000 distinct CDR3 sequences, around a third of which are singletons. The specimen comprised PBMCs from the stem cell graft donor, sampled from the stem cell graft. The source is a human donor who donated a stem cell graft to a child with aplastic anemia. CDR3s include the opening cysteine and the closing phenylalanine or tryptophan. Each record gives: clone size, D gene, V gene, J gene, CDR3 protein, CDR3 DNA. The D gene is left open where the match is weak. The size of a clone is reported for some rows only, either as once, few or many, or as a class for expanded clones.

size: few
D: TRBD2
V: TRBV5-1
J: TRBJ2-1
CDR3: CASRASLSGTSGYNEQFF
DNA: TGCGCCAGCCGCGCATCACTTTCCGGGACTAGCGGCTACAATGAGCAGTTCTTC

size: .
D: TRBD2
V: TRBV29-1
J: TRBJ2-5
CDR3: CSVDGGWGGQETQYF
DNA: TGCAGCGTTGATGGGGGTTGGGGGGGGCAAGAGACCCAGTACTTC

size: once
D: .
V: TRBV9
J: TRBJ2-7
CDR3: CASSPGGAGYEQYF
DNA: TGTGCCAGCAGCCCCGGAGGGGCGGGGTACGAGCAGTACTTC

size: .
D: .
V: TRBV20-1
J: TRBJ1-4
CDR3: CSARATMREELFF
DNA: TGCAGTGCTAGGGCGACGATGCGAGAAGAACTGTTTTTT

size: few
D: .
V: TRBV7-2
J: TRBJ2-3
CDR3: CASSLDRYTDTQYF
DNA: TGTGCCAGCAGCTTAGATCGGTACACAGATACGCAGTATTTT

size: few
D: TRBD1
V: TRBV20-1
J: TRBJ1-5
CDR3: CSARDGGQGHQPQHF
DNA: TGCAGTGCTAGAGATGGGGGACAGGGTCATCAGCCCCAGCATTTT

size: few
D: TRBD1
V: TRBV10-3
J: TRBJ1-1
CDR3: CAISESPGQGAFF
DNA: TGTGCCATCAGTGAGTCCCCGGGACAGGGGGCTTTCTTT

size: few
D: TRBD2
V: TRBV7-2
J: TRBJ2-1
CDR3: CASTIDVTSPYNEQFF
DNA: TGTGCCAGCACGATAGACGTGACTAGCCCTTACAATGAGCAGTTCTTC

size: few
D: TRBD1
V: TRBV6-4
J: TRBJ2-1
CDR3: CASSDRGLPRNEQFF
DNA: TGTGCCAGCAGTGACAGGGGGCTACCTAGGAATGAGCAGTTCTTC

size: .
D: TRBD2
V: TRBV20-1
J: TRBJ2-1
CDR3: CSARSGTSRNEQFF
DNA: TGCAGTGCCAGATCCGGGACTAGCAGAAATGAGCAGTTCTTC

size: few
D: TRBD1
V: TRBV7-6
J: TRBJ1-3
CDR3: CASSPIGEGAQRGDTIYF
DNA: TGTGCCAGCAGCCCTATCGGCGAGGGGGCCCAAAGGGGCGACACCATATATTTT

size: .
D: .
V: TRBV28
J: TRBJ1-5
CDR3: CASSPIYTGSNQPQHF
DNA: TGTGCCAGCAGTCCCATCTATACAGGGTCTAATCAGCCCCAGCATTTT

size: .
D: TRBD1
V: TRBV3-1
J: TRBJ1-1
CDR3: CASSPPRGLYTEAFF
DNA: TGTGCCAGCAGCCCACCCAGGGGGCTCTACACTGAAGCTTTCTTT

size: .
D: TRBD2
V: TRBV3-1
J: TRBJ2-1
CDR3: CASSQVAGGTYNEQFF
DNA: TGTGCCAGCAGCCAGGTTGCGGGAGGAACCTACAATGAGCAGTTCTTC

size: .
D: .
V: TRBV18
J: TRBJ2-3
CDR3: CASSPLETNTQYF
DNA: TGTGCCAGCTCACCACTGGAAACGAATACGCAGTATTTT

size: .
D: TRBD1
V: TRBV20-1
J: TRBJ2-3
CDR3: CSASRGQIADTQYF
DNA: TGCAGTGCTAGTAGGGGGCAGATCGCAGATACGCAGTATTTT

size: .
D: .
V: TRBV29-1
J: TRBJ2-1
CDR3: CSVLLQGRNEQFF
DNA: TGCAGCGTTCTTCTACAGGGGAGGAATGAGCAGTTCTTC

size: many
D: .
V: TRBV29-1
J: TRBJ2-3
CDR3: CSVERSTRTDTQYF
DNA: TGCAGCGTTGAAAGGTCTACCCGCACGGATACGCAGTATTTT

size: .
D: .
V: TRBV12-3/TRBV12-4
J: TRBJ2-5
CDR3: CASSLDGTDIEETQYF
DNA: TGTGCCAGCAGTTTAGATGGGACCGACATAGAGGAGACCCAGTACTTC

size: few
D: .
V: TRBV20-1
J: TRBJ2-5
CDR3: CSAILREGRETQYF
DNA: TGCAGTGCTATTCTGAGGGAAGGGCGAGAGACCCAGTACTTC

size: few
D: .
V: TRBV20-1
J: TRBJ1-2
CDR3: CSAPRDLMNYGYTF
DNA: TGCAGTGCTCCCCGGGACCTGATGAACTATGGCTACACCTTC

size: .
D: .
V: TRBV12-3/TRBV12-4
J: TRBJ2-3
CDR3: CASSFGPGTITGVHF
DNA: .

size: .
D: .
V: TRBV30
J: TRBJ1-1
CDR3: CAWSKNEGGAFF
DNA: TGTGCCTGGAGTAAAAACGAGGGGGGAGCTTTCTTT

size: .
D: .
V: TRBV21-1
J: TRBJ2-1
CDR3: CGGATSPNEQFF
DNA: TGCGGCGGGGCGACCTCGCCCAATGAGCAGTTCTTC

size: .
D: TRBD2
V: TRBV4-2
J: TRBJ2-5
CDR3: CASSQRPGLAEETQYF
DNA: TGTGCCAGCAGCCAAAGGCCGGGACTAGCCGAAGAGACCCAGTACTTC

size: .
D: .
V: TRBV28
J: TRBJ2-7
CDR3: CASYDRDTYEQYF
DNA: TGTGCCAGCTACGACCGGGACACCTACGAGCAGTACTTC

size: .
D: TRBD1
V: TRBV7-9
J: TRBJ2-3
CDR3: CASRRQGMASDTQYF
DNA: TGTGCCAGCAGACGACAGGGGATGGCATCGGATACGCAGTATTTT

size: few
D: TRBD2
V: TRBV20-1
J: TRBJ2-7
CDR3: CSARTSGRRSSYEQYF
DNA: TGCAGTGCCCGGACTAGCGGGCGACGTAGCTCCTACGAGCAGTACTTC

size: .
D: TRBD2
V: TRBV5-1
J: TRBJ2-7
CDR3: CASSPIAGDQYEQYF
DNA: TGCGCCAGCAGCCCTATAGCGGGAGATCAGTACGAGCAGTACTTC

size: .
D: .
V: TRBV11-1
J: TRBJ2-5
CDR3: CASSPGRYQETQYF
DNA: TGTGCCAGCAGCCCTGGACGATATCAAGAGACCCAGTACTTC

size: .
D: .
V: TRBV5-6
J: TRBJ2-6
CDR3: CASSLLTAGANVLTF
DNA: TGTGCCAGCAGCTTGCTAACAGCTGGGGCCAACGTCCTGACTTTC

size: .
D: .
V: TRBV27
J: TRBJ2-3
CDR3: CASSLGLASDTQYF
DNA: TGTGCCAGCAGTTTGGGCCTAGCGAGTGATACGCAGTATTTT

size: .
D: .
V: TRBV6-5
J: TRBJ2-3
CDR3: CASSSRGISTDTQYF
DNA: TGTGCCAGCAGTTCTCGCGGGATTTCGACAGATACGCAGTATTTT

size: .
D: .
V: TRBV29-1
J: TRBJ2-7
CDR3: CSVEDLAGSEQYF
DNA: TGCAGCGTTGAAGATCTGGCCGGCAGCGAGCAGTACTTC

size: few
D: TRBD2
V: TRBV29-1
J: TRBJ2-2
CDR3: CSVGRGGTGELFF
DNA: TGCAGCGTTGGAAGGGGAGGGACCGGGGAGCTGTTTTTT

size: few
D: .
V: TRBV11-2
J: TRBJ2-3
CDR3: CASIPRGLSTDVQDTQYF
DNA: TGTGCCAGCATCCCGCGAGGACTATCCACCGATGTCCAGGATACGCAGTATTTT

size: .
D: .
V: TRBV25-1
J: TRBJ1-1
CDR3: CASSELEDTEAFF
DNA: TGTGCCAGCAGTGAATTAGAAGACACTGAAGCTTTCTTT

size: few
D: TRBD1
V: TRBV12-3/TRBV12-4
J: TRBJ2-3
CDR3: CASSKSTGFDTQYF
DNA: TGTGCCAGCAGCAAATCGACAGGGTTCGATACGCAGTATTTT

size: .
D: TRBD1
V: TRBV10-3
J: TRBJ2-2
CDR3: CAIGQGISSGELFF
DNA: TGTGCCATCGGACAGGGAATAAGCAGTGGGGAGCTGTTTTTT

size: .
D: .
V: TRBV29-1
J: TRBJ2-3
CDR3: CSVEDTSTDTQYF
DNA: TGCAGCGTTGAAGACACCAGCACAGATACGCAGTATTTT

size: .
D: TRBD1
V: TRBV20-1
J: TRBJ1-1
CDR3: CSARGTGKMNTEAFF
DNA: TGCAGTGCAAGAGGGACAGGGAAAATGAACACTGAAGCTTTCTTT

size: .
D: .
V: TRBV15
J: TRBJ2-1
CDR3: CATSGDSSSYNEQFF
DNA: TGTGCCACCAGCGGCGACAGCAGCTCCTACAATGAGCAGTTCTTC

size: .
D: .
V: TRBV14
J: TRBJ2-2
CDR3: CASSQVGRGNTGELFF
DNA: TGTGCCAGCAGCCAAGTTGGCAGGGGCAACACCGGGGAGCTGTTTTTT

size: .
D: .
V: TRBV5-2
J: TRBJ2-5
CDR3: CASKARHLLGTQYF
DNA: TGTGCCAGCAAGGCGCGACACTTACTCGGGACCCAGTACTTC

size: .
D: .
V: TRBV5-1
J: TRBJ1-4
CDR3: CASRRDVGNEKLFF
DNA: TGCGCCAGCAGGCGTGATGTGGGAAATGAAAAACTGTTTTTT

size: few
D: TRBD2
V: TRBV15
J: TRBJ2-3
CDR3: CATSGGLAVTQYF
DNA: TGTGCCACCAGCGGCGGACTAGCGGTTACGCAGTATTTT

size: few
D: TRBD2
V: TRBV7-3
J: TRBJ2-7
CDR3: CASSGGEGKGYEQYF
DNA: TGTGCCAGCAGCGGCGGGGAGGGGAAGGGTTACGAGCAGTACTTC

size: .
D: .
V: TRBV7-2
J: TRBJ2-1
CDR3: CASSQGLNNEQFF
DNA: TGTGCCAGCAGCCAAGGATTGAACAATGAGCAGTTCTTC

size: few
D: TRBD2
V: TRBV30
J: TRBJ2-1
CDR3: CAWSPLAGGYNEQFF
DNA: TGTGCCTGGAGCCCACTAGCGGGAGGCTACAATGAGCAGTTCTTC

size: .
D: .
V: TRBV15
J: TRBJ1-5
CDR3: CATSSKTYQPQHF
DNA: TGTGCCACCAGCAGCAAAACATATCAGCCCCAGCATTTT

size: few
D: .
V: TRBV4-1
J: TRBJ1-4
CDR3: CASSQGGYGAEREKLFF
DNA: TGCGCCAGCAGCCAAGGAGGGTACGGGGCAGAACGGGAAAAACTGTTTTTT

size: .
D: .
V: TRBV12-3/TRBV12-4
J: TRBJ1-2
CDR3: CASRYGTANNYGYTF
DNA: TGTGCCAGCAGATACGGGACGGCAAATAACTATGGCTACACCTTC

size: few
D: .
V: TRBV6-5
J: TRBJ2-7
CDR3: CASLGQLISYEQYF
DNA: TGTGCCAGCCTTGGACAGCTAATCTCCTACGAGCAGTACTTC